Below, one TCR beta chain is given with its context. Measured with immunoSEQ multiplex PCR; TCRdb has only the in-frame clones, and not every one. Among roughly 300,000 clones listed, approximately 86% were seen once. Study members were between roughly 18 and 100 years old and lived in approximately 25 US regions. The record originates from a study of blood T cell repertoires in COVID-19. Study-level information: The origin of the acute and convalescent COVID-19 samples was the United States, Italy and Spain.

The V and J ends lost 5 bases and 3 bases, in that order; junction bases with no gene match: 1. The CDR3 has 13 residues. Germline loops: CDR1 LGHNA, CDR2 YSLEER. Sequenced: PBMCs or T cells enriched from blood (not recorded which). This chain links TRBV4-3 with TRBJ1-1; 9 nucleotides match TRBD1. The clonotype originates from a woman between 35 and 50 years old with acute COVID-19. CDR3 protein: CASSGDRDTEAFF. CDR3 in DNA: TGCGCCAGCAGCGGGGACAGGGACACTGAAGCTTTCTTT.